This T cell receptor (beta chain) was sequenced for a study of PD-1 blockade in mismatch repair-deficient tumors (dated by TCRdb to the late 2010s). For context, the study as a whole: The trial enrolled roughly 83 consecutive patients with 11 to 12 mismatch repair-deficient cancer types between September 2013 and 2016, all previously treated and progressing. Deep sequencing of TCR CDR3 regions was used to track tumor-associated T cell clones in peripheral blood of patients responding to PD-1 blockade.

Libraries were made using the immunoSEQ multiplex PCR assay. This immuneACCESS table, as held by TCRdb, lists in-frame sequences with V and J called but not all clones. Of the missing ones, under half trace to an unresolved V gene in checked studies; the others have no known cause. For this sample there are roughly 34,000 clones; around 80% appear just once. The biggest ten clones account for approximately 3.6% of the sample. General conclusions and limits of the study: Rapid expansion after pembrolizumab followed by contraction, generally before radiologic responses, was shown by tumor-resident clones, which were often undetectable in blood before treatment.

Regarding this clone: Its antigen is still unknown. No base quality values were provided; no much bigger clone lies one nucleotide off.

Inclusive of the bounding cysteine and phenylalanine, the CDR3 is 17 residues long. The retained sequence is limited to the CDR3, 51 bases, with the frame set at the first base. CDR1 is given as MDHEN and CDR2 as SYDVKM, both from the germline V gene. Clipping removes 6 bases from V and 7 bases from J, with 16 as the unmatched junction base count. Mismatch repair deficiency was established in every enrolled patient by polymerase chain reaction or immunohistochemistry. Three patients who responded to pembrolizumab therapy underwent TCR sequencing. The phase II trial prospectively evaluated PD-1 blockade with pembrolizumab in advanced mismatch repair-deficient cancers, independent of tissue of origin. Serial peripheral blood T cell samples were collected before and at multiple times after starting PD-1 blockade. Blood sampling times were expressed in weeks after the first pembrolizumab dose.

The sample in question was PBMCs, obtained 6 weeks after starting pembrolizumab. This sequence originates from an adult with mismatch repair-deficient cancer. The V gene is TRBV28 and the J gene is TRBJ1-1; 11 bases in the junction line up with TRBD1. At the DNA level, the sequence is TGTGCCAGCAGCCTAGCAGGGGTGACCGGGACAGGGGGTGAAGCTTTCTTT. Its amino acids are CASSLAGVTGTGGEAFF.